This TCR beta chain is drawn from a study of PD-1 blockade in classical Hodgkin lymphoma. The study, taken as a whole, reports: In newly diagnosed patients, baseline TCR diversity was reportedly below that of healthy donors. A significant rise in TCR diversity was seen by C4D1 for CD4+ cells but not for CD8+ cells. Differences between repertoires have undefined causes, possibly disease activity or prior therapy. Exclusion applied to patients who initiated nivolumab less than 1 year following ASCT.

The trim removed 5 bases at V and 1 base at J, leaving 5 bases unmatched. The CDR3 contains 16 residues. Per germline, CDR1 SNHLY and CDR2 FYNNEI. This table comes from immunoSEQ multiplex PCR, and its TCRdb copy is limited to in-frame clones, with some not included. This sample has 80,000 to 100,000 clones, with 85% to 95% found just once. This clone was counted between two and nine times. Its antigen is still unknown. This sample's time point: cycle 4 day 1 (C4D1), after less than seven weeks of nivolumab. Every one of the patients relapsed after autologous stem cell transplantation (brentuximab vedotin exposure was variable).

This sample comprised peripheral blood mononuclear cells (PBMCs), obtained before the fourth cycle of nivolumab. This chain uses TRBV2 with TRBJ2-5; 12 bases map to TRBD2. This receptor was taken from a human donor with classical Hodgkin lymphoma. The CDR3 region is CASSWGLAGTQETQYF. The CDR3 DNA reads TGTGCCAGCAGTTGGGGACTAGCGGGCACCCAAGAGACCCAGTACTTC.